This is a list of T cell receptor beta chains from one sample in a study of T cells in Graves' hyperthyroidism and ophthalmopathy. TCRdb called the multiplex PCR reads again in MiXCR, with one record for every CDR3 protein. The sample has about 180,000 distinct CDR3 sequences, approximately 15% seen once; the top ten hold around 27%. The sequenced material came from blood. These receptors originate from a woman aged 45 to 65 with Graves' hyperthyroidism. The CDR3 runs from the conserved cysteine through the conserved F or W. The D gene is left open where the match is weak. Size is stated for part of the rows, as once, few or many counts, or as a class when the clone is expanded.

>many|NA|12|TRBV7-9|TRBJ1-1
CASSYGRSEAFF
TGTGCCAGCAGCTATGGACGGAGTGAAGCTTTCTTT
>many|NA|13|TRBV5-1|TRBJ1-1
CASSLPPSSMAFF
TGCGCCAGCAGCTTGCCCCCAAGCAGTATGGCTTTCTTT
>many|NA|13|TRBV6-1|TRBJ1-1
CASGRQMNTEAFF
TGTGCCAGCGGTCGACAGATGAACACTGAAGCTTTCTTT
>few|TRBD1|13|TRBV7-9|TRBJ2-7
CASSRQGSYGQYF
TGTGCCAGCAGCCGACAGGGGTCCTACGGGCAGTACTTC
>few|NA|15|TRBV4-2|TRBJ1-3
CASSQDRGSGNTIYF
TGTGCCAGCAGCCAAGACAGGGGTTCTGGAAACACCATATATTTT
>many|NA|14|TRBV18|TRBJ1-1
CASSPAIASGEAFF
TGTGCCAGCTCACCAGCGATAGCATCCGGCGAAGCTTTCTTT
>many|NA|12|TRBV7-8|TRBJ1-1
CASSSSDAEAFF
TGTGCCAGCAGCTCCTCAGACGCTGAAGCTTTCTTT
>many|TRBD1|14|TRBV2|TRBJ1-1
CASRLTGLNTEAFF
TGTGCCAGCAGGTTGACAGGGTTGAACACTGAAGCTTTCTTT
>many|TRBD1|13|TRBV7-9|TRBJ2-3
CASSAGTVDTQYF
TGTGCCAGCAGCGCCGGGACAGTCGATACGCAGTATTTT
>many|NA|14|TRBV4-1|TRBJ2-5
CASSQAHRRETQYF
TGCGCCAGCAGCCAGGCGCACCGTAGGGAGACCCAGTACTTC
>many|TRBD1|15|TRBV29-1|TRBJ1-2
CSVDVGTGIHSGYTF
TGCAGCGTTGATGTGGGGACAGGAATTCATAGTGGCTACACCTTC
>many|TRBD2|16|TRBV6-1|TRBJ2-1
CASSDQRGGHSNEQFF
TGTGCCAGCAGTGACCAGCGGGGGGGCCATAGCAATGAGCAGTTCTTC
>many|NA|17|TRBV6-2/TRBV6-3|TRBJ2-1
CASSPPFDRTSYNEQFF
TGTGCCAGCAGTCCCCCCTTCGACAGGACCTCCTACAATGAGCAGTTCTTC
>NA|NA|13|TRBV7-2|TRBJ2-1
CASSLGGHNEQFF
TGTGCCAGCAGCCTTGGGGGCCACAATGAGCAGTTCTTC
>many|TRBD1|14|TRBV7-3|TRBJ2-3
CASSATGAADTQYF
TGTGCCAGCAGCGCTACAGGGGCCGCAGATACGCAGTATTTT
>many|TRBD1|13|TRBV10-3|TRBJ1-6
CAIRGQIGSPLHF
TGTGCCATCAGGGGACAGATAGGTTCACCCCTCCACTTT
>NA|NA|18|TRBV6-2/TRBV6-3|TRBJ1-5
CASSYSKEATPLQQPQHF
TGTGCCAGCAGTTACTCGAAGGAGGCCACCCCCCTCCAACAGCCCCAGCATTTT
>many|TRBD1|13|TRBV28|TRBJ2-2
CAIQGAVTGELFF
TGTGCCATACAGGGGGCGGTCACCGGGGAGCTGTTTTTT
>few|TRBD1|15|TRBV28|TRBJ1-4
CASSLLQGVYGKLFF
TGTGCCAGCAGTTTGTTACAGGGGGTATATGGAAAACTGTTTTTT
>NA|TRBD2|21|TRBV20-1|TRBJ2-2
CSARGRASGGARRTNTGELFF
TGCAGTGCTAGAGGCAGGGCTAGCGGGGGGGCCCGGCGGACGAACACCGGGGAGCTGTTTTTT